This T cell receptor beta chain is drawn from a study of cytomegalovirus exposure and HLA in healthy donors. Study-wide findings and caveats: In an earlier analysis, most TCR beta V segments were productive about 87% or about 30% of the time. Among immune exposure information, only CMV serostatus was available. Roughly uniform sequencing depth across donors was assumed, possibly incorrectly.

In the case of this clone: Its antigen is undetermined.

Primers for the PCR totalled 60 Vbeta and 13 Jbeta. The data were produced by immunoSEQ multiplex PCR, yet TCRdb's version contains in-frame clones alone and is incomplete. The table lists about 140,000 clones, about 84% of them singletons, with around 2.4% in the top ten. Sequenced: PBMCs. The receptor's source is a woman in her late teens or twenties in good health and CMV-seropositive.

Written as DNA, the CDR3 is TGTGCCAGCAGCGCCAGAGGAGGCCTCTACGAGCAGTACTTC. Amino acids: CASSARGGLYEQYF. The chain links TRBV7-2 to TRBJ2-7; D may be TRBD2 (5 bases). This CDR3 region has 14 residues. Per germline, CDR1 SGHTA and CDR2 FQGNSA. V was cut by 5 bases and J by 3 bases, with 14 bases left in between.